Below, one T cell receptor (beta chain) is given with its context. The antigen remains undetermined. The CDR3 is 16 residues long. V trimming: 4 bases; J trimming: 2 bases; junction bases outside the gene matches: 11. Germline V gene data show CDR1 as SGHRS and CDR2 as YFSETQ. This record comes from a study of post-analysis software for immune sequencing data. General study findings and limits: Controls showed lower frequencies than patients for several TRBV segments, and TRBV5-6, TRBV5-1 and TRBV20-1 were among these.

The TCR beta cDNA libraries contained unique molecular identifiers. TCRdb itself ran the PCR reads through MiXCR, one entry per CDR3 protein. Of hundreds of thousands of distinct CDR3 sequences in the sample, around 53% are singletons; the top ten hold approximately 4.4%. The sample comprised blood. The receptor comes from a girl aged 10-17 years with multiple sclerosis. The chain uses TRBV5-1 and TRBJ1-2; 7 nucleotides match TRBD1. In DNA, the CDR3 is TGCGCCAGCAGCACCGAGCGGCAGGGGGGGAACTATGGCTACACCTTC. Its protein is CASSTERQGGNYGYTF. The variable domain in full, completed from reference TRBV5-1 and TRBJ1-2, reads KAGVTQTPRYLIKTRGQQVTLSCSPISGHRSVSWYQQTPGQGLQFLFEYFSETQRNKGNFPGRFSGRQFSNSRSEMNVSTLELGDSALYLCASSTERQGGNYGYTFGSGTRLTVV.